The clone carrying this T cell receptor beta chain appeared once. Its cognate antigen is unknown. These data come from a study of cytomegalovirus exposure and HLA in healthy donors. For the study at large: It was reported in a later analysis that the roughly 120 validation repertoires used the same platform as the 666 first-cohort repertoires.

Study observations and caveats: It was reportedly the case that the classifier diagnosed cytomegalovirus status with high specificity and sensitivity.

These donors were members of the roughly 110-subject validation cohort, a group separate from the roughly 670-subject first cohort. This CDR3 has 15 residues. CDR1 and CDR2 from the germline V gene are ENHRY and SYGVKD. Trimming took off 6 bases at V and 0 bases at J, with 14 bases between the two ends. Measured with immunoSEQ multiplex PCR; TCRdb has only the in-frame clones, and not every one. The table lists 200,000 to 250,000 clones, about 88% of them singletons. The sequencing sample was made of PBMCs. This sequence originates from a man between 18 and 35 years old in good health and CMV-seropositive. This sequence joins TRBV10-3 and TRBJ1-2; D is uncertain. Here the CDR3 reads CAIRPDTRPNYGYTF. The CDR3 nucleotides read TGTGCCATCAGACCCGACACGAGACCTAACTATGGCTACACCTTC.